This T cell receptor beta chain was retrieved from a study of CD8 T cells in ankylosing spondylitis. Study conclusions and caveats: Both synovial fluid and blood in reactive arthritis had previously been reported to carry some motif variants. A TCR beta motif made of eight highly homologous variants seemed typical of ankylosing spondylitis blood.

This clonotype was counted a few times. The antigen is undetermined. The authors made TCR beta libraries by quantitative 5'-RACE with molecular barcodes. TCRdb reprocessed the 5' RACE reads with MiXCR, giving one entry per CDR3 protein. The sample consists of hundreds of thousands of distinct CDR3 sequences, 20% to 30% of them appearing once. This sequence originates from a male donor with ankylosing spondylitis or in good health (not recorded which). The sequenced material came from blood, either unsorted or a sorted T cell fraction (not recorded which).

Here the CDR3 reads CASSQGGSNTEAFF. DNA for the CDR3: TGTGCCAGCAGCCAAGGCGGCAGTAACACTGAAGCTTTCTTT. The gene calls are TRBV3-1 and TRBJ1-1; D is unclear. The germline CDR1 and CDR2 sequences are LGHDT and YNNKEL (reference sequence). The CDR3 spans 14 residues. V lost 1 base, J lost 2 bases, and 8 bases lay in between.